The 15 T cell receptor beta chains given below trace back to one sample, sequenced in a study of blood T cell repertoires in COVID-19. TCRdb keeps only in-frame clones here, not all; method: immunoSEQ multiplex PCR. The sample lists 100,000 to 150,000 clones; around 85% were seen once. Input material: peripheral blood. The receptors stem from a man in his 70s who had recovered from COVID-19.

This clone was seen just once. The chain uses TRBV30 and TRBJ1-6; possible D gene TRBD1, 5 bases. This CDR3 region has 15 residues. Deletions cut 1 base from V and 9 bases from J, with 16 bases between. Germline V gene sequence: CDR1 GTSNPN, CDR2 SVGIG (reference sequence). The CDR3 is CAWSGAFGGGSPLHF. CDR3 nucleotides: TGTGCCTGGAGTGGAGCGTTCGGCGGGGGTTCACCCCTCCACTTT.

The chain combines TRBV4-1 with TRBJ2-2; D is perhaps TRBD2 (5 bases). The V end was cut by 1 base, the J end by 0 bases, with 15 bases between. CDR1 and CDR2 (germline): MGHRA, YSYEKL. This CDR3 has 18 residues. For the CDR3, the DNA is TGCGCCAGCAGCCAAGCCCGGCGGGCAGCATCGAACACCGGGGAGCTGTTTTTT. It yields the protein CASSQARRAASNTGELFF.

The chain employs TRBV7-6 and TRBJ2-7, with 12 positions matching TRBD2. V lost 2 bases and J lost 5; bases outside the gene matches: 13. CDR1 is SGHVS and CDR2 is FNYEAQ in the germline V gene. The CDR3 contains 18 residues. CDR3 region: CASSLRRWTSGIHNEQYF. CDR3 DNA sequence: TGTGCCAGCAGCTTACGACGATGGACTAGCGGGATCCACAACGAGCAGTACTTC.

In regard to this clone: At one boundary the junction diverges from the germline segment, which might be a read error. The chain is built from TRBV3-1 (or the pseudogene TRBV3-2) and TRBJ2-3; 7 bases are shared with TRBD2. The CDR3 is 13 residues long. The germline V gene has CDR1 LGHDT and CDR2 YNNKEL (reference sequence). This CDR3 reads CASSQSGETRYDF. CDR3 sequence (DNA): TGTGCCAGCAGCCAAAGCGGGGAGACGCGTTATGATTTT.

This CDR3 reads CASSPRLAGGRITGELFF. The CDR3 DNA sequence: TGCGCCAGCAGCCCAAGACTAGCGGGAGGCCGAATCACCGGGGAGCTGTTTTTT. The chain recombines TRBV5-1 with TRBJ2-2, with 13 bases that match TRBD2. Germline loops: CDR1 SGHRS, CDR2 YFSETQ. CDR3 length: 18 residues. V lost 4 bases to trimming and J lost 4 bases; unmatched junction nucleotides: 10.

This chain links TRBV9 with TRBJ2-1; 7 bases map to TRBD2. There are 14 residues in the CDR3. CDR1 is SGDLS and CDR2 is YYNGEE in the germline V gene. J was trimmed by 9 bases and V by 0 bases; bases with no gene match: 6. The CDR3 nucleotides are TGTGCCAGCAGCGTAGTGGGGGGGAAGAGTGAGCAGTTCTTC. It specifies CASSVVGGKSEQFF.

The genes are TRBV3-1 (or the pseudogene TRBV3-2) and TRBJ1-5; possible D gene TRBD1, 5 bases. This CDR3 contains 14 residues. Germline CDR1 reads LGHDT; CDR2 reads YNNKEL (reference sequence). The V end was cut by 8 bases, the J end by 5 bases, with 16 bases between. CDR3 sequence reads: CASGNWGGDQPQHF. As DNA, the CDR3 is TGTGCCAGCGGGAACTGGGGGGGGGATCAGCCCCAGCATTTT.

This clone appeared a single time. The chain couples TRBV7-2 to TRBJ2-3, with D uncertain. Germline CDR1 reads SGHTA; CDR2 reads FQGNSA. This CDR3 is 13 amino acids long. V was shortened by 5 bases and J by 2 bases, with 8 bases between the two germline ends. CDR3 bases: TGTGCCAGCAGCCCCTATCTCACAGATACGCAGTATTTT. As protein: CASSPYLTDTQYF.

The rearrangement links TRBV7-3 to TRBJ2-3; possibly TRBD2 for D (7 bases). V was trimmed by 5 bases and J by 2 bases, leaving 14 bases between them. The CDR3 sequence is 15 residues long. Looked up from germline, CDR1 is SGHTA and CDR2 is FQGTGA. The CDR3 bases are TGTGCCAGCAGCACAGGGACTACCCCCACAGATACGCAGTATTTT. Its translation is CASSTGTTPTDTQYF.

This clone was counted a few times. The chain combines TRBV29-1 with TRBJ1-1; unclear D gene. Germline V lookup: CDR1 SQVTM, CDR2 ANQGSEA. CDR3 length: 12 residues. With 1 base removed from V and 5 bases from J, the gap between germline ends came to 8 bases. This CDR3 reads CSVEGRETEAFF. CDR3 bases: TGCAGCGTTGAAGGACGGGAAACTGAAGCTTTCTTT.

This chain uses TRBV5-1 with TRBJ2-3; 9 bases fit TRBD1. The length of the CDR3 is 15 residues. CDR1 and CDR2 from the germline V gene are SGHRS and YFSETQ. The junction had 6 bases not matched to a gene; V was cut back by 4 bases and J by 3 bases. CDR3 sequence reads: CASSRPGTGTDTQYF. CDR3 DNA sequence: TGCGCCAGCAGCCGGCCCGGGACAGGGACAGATACGCAGTATTTT.

This sequence joins TRBV5-6 and TRBJ1-6, with 8 bases that match TRBD1. The V segment lost 4 bases and the J segment 6 bases; nucleotides outside the gene matches: 9. CDR3 length: 16 residues. Germline assignment: CDR1 SGHDT and CDR2 YYEEEE. Here the CDR3 DNA reads TGTGCCAGCAGCCTAAACCAGGGGGCGCTTAATTCACCCCTCCACTTT. Its protein product is CASSLNQGALNSPLHF. The complete variable domain, with remaining parts taken from reference TRBV5-6 and TRBJ1-6, reads DAGVTQSPTHLIKTRGQQVTLRCSPKSGHDTVSWYQQALGQGPQFIFQYYEEEERQRGNFPDRFSGHQFPNYSSELNVNALLLGDSALYLCASSLNQGALNSPLHFGNGTRLTVT.

This chain links TRBV3-1 (or the pseudogene TRBV3-2) with TRBJ1-2; D perhaps matches TRBD1 (5 bases). Trimming removed 3 bases from V and 3 bases from J, with 11 bases in between. Germline-derived CDR1 and CDR2 are LGHDT and YNNKEL (reference sequence). The CDR3 runs to 14 residues. The CDR3 sequence is CASSHLGTDYGYTF. CDR3 bases: TGTGCCAGCAGCCATTTGGGGACTGACTATGGCTACACCTTC.

The chain uses TRBV7-2 and TRBJ1-2, with D uncertain. This CDR3 comprises 16 residues. V was cut by 1 base and J by 4 bases, with 16 bases left in between. The germline CDR1 and CDR2 sequences are SGHTA and FQGNSA. The CDR3 loop reads CASSLVFLAGSYGYTF. The CDR3 DNA is TGTGCCAGCAGCTTAGTTTTTCTAGCCGGGTCCTATGGCTACACCTTC.

This clone showed up just once. The V gene is TRBV4-2, the J gene TRBJ2-1; 14 nucleotides agree with TRBD2. Germline V gene sequence: CDR1 LGHNA, CDR2 YNFKEQ. The CDR3 loop spans 17 amino acids. After removal of 4 bases from V and 7 bases from J, the junction contained 9 bases not matched to a gene. The CDR3 loop reads CASSPQGTSGSGNEQFF. CDR3 nucleotide sequence: TGTGCCAGCAGCCCACAAGGGACTAGCGGGAGCGGGAATGAGCAGTTCTTC.